The present T cell receptor beta chain was sequenced within a study of cytomegalovirus exposure and HLA in healthy donors. Background on the study: Within the Caucasian-associated ancestry cluster were about 81% of the 350 to 400 genotyped donors. General observations from the study: Highly shared sequence variants in one cluster were likely a sequencing artifact. Per a prior analysis, the majority of TCR beta V segments were productive roughly 87% or roughly 30% of the time.

PCR used 60 Vbeta primers and 13 Jbeta primers. How the authors handled the data: It was a later analysis that counted 83 million or so unique TCR beta chains, of which around 11 million were shared. Clones were read by immunoSEQ multiplex PCR, and TCRdb kept only the in-frame ones, dropping some. That table supplies the V and J calls and clone size; D and trimming were determined from the DNA. This table has around 91,000 clones, roughly 78% appearing once. V lost 4 bases to trimming and J lost 2 bases, with 14 bases between them. This CDR3 has 15 amino acids. Per germline, CDR1 SGDLS and CDR2 YYNGEE. Of note for this clone: Its antigen is unidentified.

This receptor was taken from a male donor in good health and CMV-seropositive. Sequenced sample: PBMCs. The chain carries TRBV9 and TRBJ2-3; D unclear. In DNA, the CDR3 is TGTGCCAGCAGCCCCGGTGTGCTCGACACAGATACGCAGTATTTT. It encodes CASSPGVLDTDTQYF.